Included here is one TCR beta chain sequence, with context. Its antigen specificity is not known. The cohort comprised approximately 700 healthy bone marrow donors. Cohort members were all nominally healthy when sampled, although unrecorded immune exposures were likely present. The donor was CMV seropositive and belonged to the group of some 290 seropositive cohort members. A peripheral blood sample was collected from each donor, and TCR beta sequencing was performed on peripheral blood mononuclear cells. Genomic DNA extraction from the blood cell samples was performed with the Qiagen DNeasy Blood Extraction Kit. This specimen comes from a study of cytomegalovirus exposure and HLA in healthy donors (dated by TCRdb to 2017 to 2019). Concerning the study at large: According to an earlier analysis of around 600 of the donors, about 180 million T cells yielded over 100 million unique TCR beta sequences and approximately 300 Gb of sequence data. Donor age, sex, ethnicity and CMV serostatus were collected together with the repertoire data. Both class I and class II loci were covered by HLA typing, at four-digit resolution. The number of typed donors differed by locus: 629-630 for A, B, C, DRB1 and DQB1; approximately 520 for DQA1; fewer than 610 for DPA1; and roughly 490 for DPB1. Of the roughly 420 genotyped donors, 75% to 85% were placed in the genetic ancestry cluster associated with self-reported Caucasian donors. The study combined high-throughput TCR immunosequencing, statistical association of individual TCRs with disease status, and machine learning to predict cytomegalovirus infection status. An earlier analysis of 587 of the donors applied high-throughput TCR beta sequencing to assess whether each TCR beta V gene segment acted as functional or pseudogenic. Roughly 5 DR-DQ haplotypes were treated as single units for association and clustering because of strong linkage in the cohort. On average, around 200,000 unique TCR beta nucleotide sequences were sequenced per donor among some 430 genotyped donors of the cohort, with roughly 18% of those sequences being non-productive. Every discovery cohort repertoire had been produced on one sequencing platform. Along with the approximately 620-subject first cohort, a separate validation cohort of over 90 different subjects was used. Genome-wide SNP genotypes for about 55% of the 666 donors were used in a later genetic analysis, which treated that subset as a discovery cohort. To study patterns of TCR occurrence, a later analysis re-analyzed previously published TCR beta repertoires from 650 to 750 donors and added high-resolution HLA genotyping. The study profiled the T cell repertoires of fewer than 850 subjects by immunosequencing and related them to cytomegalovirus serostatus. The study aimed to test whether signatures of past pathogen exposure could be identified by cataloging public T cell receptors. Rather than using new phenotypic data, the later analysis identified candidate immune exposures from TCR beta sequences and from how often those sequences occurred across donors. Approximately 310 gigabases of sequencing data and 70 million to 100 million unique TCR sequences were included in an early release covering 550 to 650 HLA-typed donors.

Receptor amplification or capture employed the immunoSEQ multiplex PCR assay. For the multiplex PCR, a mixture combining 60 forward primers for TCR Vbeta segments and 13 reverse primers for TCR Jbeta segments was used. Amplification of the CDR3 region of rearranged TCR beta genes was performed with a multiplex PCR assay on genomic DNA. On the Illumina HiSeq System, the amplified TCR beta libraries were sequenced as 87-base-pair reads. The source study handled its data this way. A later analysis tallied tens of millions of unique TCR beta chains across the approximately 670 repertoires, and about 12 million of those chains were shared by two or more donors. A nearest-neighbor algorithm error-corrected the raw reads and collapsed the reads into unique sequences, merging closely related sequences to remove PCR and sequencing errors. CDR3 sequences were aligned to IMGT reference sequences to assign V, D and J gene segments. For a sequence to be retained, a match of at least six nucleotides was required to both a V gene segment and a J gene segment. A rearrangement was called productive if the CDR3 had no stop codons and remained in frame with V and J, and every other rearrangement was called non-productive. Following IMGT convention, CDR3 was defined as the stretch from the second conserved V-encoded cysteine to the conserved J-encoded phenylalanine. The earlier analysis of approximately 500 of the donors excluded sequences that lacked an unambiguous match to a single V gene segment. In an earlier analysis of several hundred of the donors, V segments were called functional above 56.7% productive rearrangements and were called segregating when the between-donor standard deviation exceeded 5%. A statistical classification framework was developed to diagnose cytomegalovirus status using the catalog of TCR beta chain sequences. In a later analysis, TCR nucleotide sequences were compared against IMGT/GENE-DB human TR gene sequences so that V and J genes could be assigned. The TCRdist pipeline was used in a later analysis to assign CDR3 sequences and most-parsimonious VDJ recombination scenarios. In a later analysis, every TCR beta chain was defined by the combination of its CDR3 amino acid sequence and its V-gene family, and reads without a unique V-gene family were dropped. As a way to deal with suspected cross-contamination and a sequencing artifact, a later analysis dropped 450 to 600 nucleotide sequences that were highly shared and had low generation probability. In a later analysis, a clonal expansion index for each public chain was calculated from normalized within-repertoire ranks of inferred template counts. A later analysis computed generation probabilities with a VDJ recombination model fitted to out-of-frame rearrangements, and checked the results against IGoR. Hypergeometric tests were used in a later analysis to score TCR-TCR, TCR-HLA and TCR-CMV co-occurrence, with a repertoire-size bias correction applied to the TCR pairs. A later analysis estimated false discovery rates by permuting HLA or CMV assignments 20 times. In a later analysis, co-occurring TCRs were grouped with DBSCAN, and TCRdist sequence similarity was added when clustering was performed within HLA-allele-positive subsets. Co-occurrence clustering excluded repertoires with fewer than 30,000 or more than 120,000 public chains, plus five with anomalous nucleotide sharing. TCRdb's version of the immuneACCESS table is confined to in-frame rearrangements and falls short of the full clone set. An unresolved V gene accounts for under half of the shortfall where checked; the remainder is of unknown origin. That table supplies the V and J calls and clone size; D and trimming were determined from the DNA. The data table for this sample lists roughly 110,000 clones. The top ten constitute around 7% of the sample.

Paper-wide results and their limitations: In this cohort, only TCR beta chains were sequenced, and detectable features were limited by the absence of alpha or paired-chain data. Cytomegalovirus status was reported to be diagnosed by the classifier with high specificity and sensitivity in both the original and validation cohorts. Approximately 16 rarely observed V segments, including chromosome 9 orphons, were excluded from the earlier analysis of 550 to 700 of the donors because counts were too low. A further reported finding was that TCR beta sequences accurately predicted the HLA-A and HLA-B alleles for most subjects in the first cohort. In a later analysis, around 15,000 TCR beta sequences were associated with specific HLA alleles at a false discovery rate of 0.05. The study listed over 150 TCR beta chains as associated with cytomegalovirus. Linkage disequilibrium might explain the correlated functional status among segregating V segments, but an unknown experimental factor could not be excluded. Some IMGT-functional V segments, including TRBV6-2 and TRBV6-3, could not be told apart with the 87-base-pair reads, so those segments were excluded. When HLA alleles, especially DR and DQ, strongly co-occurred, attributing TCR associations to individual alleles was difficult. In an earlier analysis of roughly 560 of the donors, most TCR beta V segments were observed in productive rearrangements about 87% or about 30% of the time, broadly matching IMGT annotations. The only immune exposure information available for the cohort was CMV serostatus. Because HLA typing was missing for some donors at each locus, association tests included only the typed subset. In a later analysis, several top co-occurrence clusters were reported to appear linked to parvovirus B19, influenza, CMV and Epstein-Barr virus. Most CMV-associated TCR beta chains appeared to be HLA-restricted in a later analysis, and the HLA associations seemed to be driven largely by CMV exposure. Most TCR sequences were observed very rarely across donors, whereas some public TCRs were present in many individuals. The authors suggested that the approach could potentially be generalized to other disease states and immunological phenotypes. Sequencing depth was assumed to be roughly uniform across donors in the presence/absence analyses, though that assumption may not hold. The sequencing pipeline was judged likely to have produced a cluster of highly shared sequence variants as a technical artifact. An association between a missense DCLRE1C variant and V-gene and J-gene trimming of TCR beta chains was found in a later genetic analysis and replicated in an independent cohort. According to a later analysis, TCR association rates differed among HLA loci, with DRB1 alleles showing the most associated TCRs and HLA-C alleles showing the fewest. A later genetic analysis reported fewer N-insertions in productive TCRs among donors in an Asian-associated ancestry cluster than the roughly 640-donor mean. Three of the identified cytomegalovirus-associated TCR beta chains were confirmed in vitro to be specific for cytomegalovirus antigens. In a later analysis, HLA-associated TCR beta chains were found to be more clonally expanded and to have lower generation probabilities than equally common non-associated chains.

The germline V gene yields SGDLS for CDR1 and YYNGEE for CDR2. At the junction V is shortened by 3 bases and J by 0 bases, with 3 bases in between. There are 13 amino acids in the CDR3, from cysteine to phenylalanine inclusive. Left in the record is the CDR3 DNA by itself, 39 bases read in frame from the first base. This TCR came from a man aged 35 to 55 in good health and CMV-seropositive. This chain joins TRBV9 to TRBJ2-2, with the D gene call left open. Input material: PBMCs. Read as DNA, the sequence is TGTGCCAGCAGCGCCTCGAACACCGGGGAGCTGTTTTTT. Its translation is CASSASNTGELFF.